This T cell receptor beta chain was captured by sequencing in a study of cytomegalovirus exposure and HLA in healthy donors. Study results and caveats: The study designated 164 TCR beta chains cytomegalovirus-associated. Rarity marked most TCR sequences, yet some public TCRs occurred in many donors. A later analysis found most CMV-associated TCR beta chains apparently HLA-restricted.

Each of the donors was a healthy bone marrow donor. A word on this clone: No antigen is known for it.

PCR used 60 Vbeta primers and 13 Jbeta primers. The method was immunoSEQ multiplex PCR; TCRdb's version includes in-frame clones alone and lacks a portion of them. The sample has around 120,000 clones; about four fifths are singletons. Sample: PBMCs. This clonotype was obtained from a man aged 30-40 years in good health and CMV-seropositive.

CDR3 protein: CASSPLTGGDTGELFF. CDR3 sequence (DNA): TGCGCCAGCAGCCCACTGACAGGGGGCGACACCGGGGAGCTGTTTTTT. The rearrangement links TRBV5-1 to TRBJ2-2, with TRBD1 matching 10 bases. Germline CDR1 reads SGHRS; CDR2 reads YFSETQ. The CDR3 runs 16 residues. J gave up 3 bases and V 4 bases, and 6 bases lay outside the gene matches. Full variable domain (missing parts from reference TRBV5-1 and TRBJ2-2): KAGVTQTPRYLIKTRGQQVTLSCSPISGHRSVSWYQQTPGQGLQFLFEYFSETQRNKGNFPGRFSGRQFSNSRSEMNVSTLELGDSALYLCASSPLTGGDTGELFFGEGSRLTVL.